The rows below give T cell receptor beta chains drawn from one sample of a study of regulatory T cells in long-lasting Graves disease. MiXCR was run by TCRdb on the multiplex PCR reads, yielding one entry per CDR3 protein. The data hold approximately 300,000 distinct CDR3 sequences, with 15% to 20% observed a single time. The material was peripheral blood mononuclear cells (PBMCs), obtained at new diagnosis, from a patient treated with antithyroid drugs. The source of these receptors is a female donor with Graves disease. Both conserved end residues are part of each CDR3. The D gene is left open where the match is weak. Rows may omit the clone size; those that give it use once, few, many or a size class.

TRBV6-1,many,TRBJ2-7,-,CASSAPHNEQYF,TGTGCCAGCAGTGCCCCTCACAACGAGCAGTACTTC
TRBV30,many,TRBJ2-2,-,CARARRPTNTGELFF,TGTGCCCGTGCGCGGAGGCCAACGAACACCGGGGAGCTGTTTTTT
TRBV20-1,many,TRBJ2-3,TRBD2,CSAIGTNTDTQYF,TGCAGTGCCATCGGGACTAACACAGATACGCAGTATTTT
TRBV11-2,many,TRBJ2-1,TRBD2,CASSPRLAGVYNEQFF,TGTGCCAGCAGCCCCCGGTTAGCGGGGGTCTACAATGAGCAGTTCTTC
TRBV12-3/TRBV12-4,-,TRBJ2-7,TRBD2,CASSLSSGRAEEQYF,TGTGCCAGCAGCTTAAGTAGCGGGAGGGCAGAAGAGCAGTACTTC
TRBV12-3/TRBV12-4,many,TRBJ2-7,-,CASSLYQAPRSF,TGTGCCAGCAGTTTATACCAGGCCCCGAGATCCTTC
TRBV28,many,TRBJ2-7,-,CASSSVSEQYF,TGTGCCAGCAGTAGCGTTTCCGAGCAGTACTTC
TRBV6-1,-,TRBJ2-7,-,CASVQPRLSSYEQYF,TGTGCCAGCGTCCAGCCACGCTTAAGCTCCTACGAGCAGTACTTC
TRBV5-5,-,TRBJ2-2,TRBD2,CASSFTSGRATGELFF,TGTGCCAGCAGCTTCACTAGCGGGAGGGCCACCGGGGAGCTGTTTTTT
TRBV6-4,few,TRBJ1-5,-,CASRLSGGSNQPQHF,TGTGCCAGCAGACTCAGTGGAGGGAGCAATCAGCCCCAGCATTTT